These 11 T cell receptor beta chains share one sample of origin, sequenced in a study of blood T cell repertoires in COVID-19. Generated by immunoSEQ multiplex PCR, the TCRdb table keeps only in-frame clones and is missing some. The sample shows 150,000 to 200,000 clones, approximately 87% of them seen only once. Input material: peripheral blood. The receptor set was obtained from a man in his 70s with active or convalescent COVID-19.

This chain uses TRBV27 with TRBJ2-2, with 12 bases identical to TRBD2. Germline V gene sequence: CDR1 MNHEY, CDR2 SMNVEV (reference sequence). This CDR3 is 18 amino acids long. With V trimmed by 7 bases and J by 3 bases, 12 bases remained unmatched. CDR3 coding DNA: TGTGCCAGCAAACAGGCTAGCGGGGGGGGATGGGACACCGGGGAGCTGTTTTTT. It yields the protein CASKQASGGGWDTGELFF.

V is TRBV6-5 and J is TRBJ1-2; D is undetermined. V was clipped by 0 bases and J by 6 bases, with 11 bases between them. Germline values: CDR1 MNHEY, CDR2 SVGAGI. This CDR3 comprises 14 residues. CDR3 residues: CASSYSGARDGYTF. The CDR3, as DNA: TGTGCCAGCAGTTACTCGGGAGCAAGAGATGGCTACACCTTC.

This chain uses TRBV29-1 with TRBJ2-3; unclear D gene. The ends were cut back, 4 bases at V and 2 bases at J, with 13 bases in the middle. In germline, CDR1 is SQVTM, CDR2 ANQGSEA. The CDR3 extends over 14 amino acids. In DNA, the CDR3 is TGCAGCGTTGTGCCTAGAATACACACAGATACGCAGTATTTT. The encoded protein is CSVVPRIHTDTQYF.

The chain joins TRBV5-1 to TRBJ2-7; the match to TRBD1 covers 7 bases. Germline V gene sequence: CDR1 SGHRS, CDR2 YFSETQ. V was clipped by 1 base and J by 1 base; unmatched bases: 5. The CDR3 covers 15 residues. CDR3 DNA: TGCGCCAGCAGCTTGAGGACAGGTGGGTCCTACGAGCAGTACTTC. It is translated as CASSLRTGGSYEQYF.

This clone came up once. V and J are TRBV19 and TRBJ2-7; 8 nucleotides match TRBD1. This CDR3 has 15 residues. After removal of 2 bases from V and 4 bases from J, the junction contained 7 bases not matched to a gene. The V gene's germline CDR1 is LNHDA and CDR2 SQIVND (reference sequence). The CDR3 nucleotides read TGTGCCAGTAGTATAACGGGACAGGTGTTATACGAGCAGTACTTC. This encodes CASSITGQVLYEQYF.

The rearrangement joins TRBV30 to TRBJ1-2; D is perhaps TRBD1 (5 bases). Trimming shortened V by 0 bases and J by 4 bases, and 24 bases separated the two germline ends. The CDR3 runs to 18 residues. The germline CDR1 and CDR2 sequences are GTSNPN and SVGIG (reference sequence). CDR3 DNA: TGTGCCTGGAGTGTGGCGGGGACGGCCGACGTGGCCACCTATGGCTACACCTTC. Protein sequence: CAWSVAGTADVATYGYTF. Complete variable domain (other parts from reference TRBV30 and TRBJ1-2): SQTIHQWPATLVQPVGSPLSLECTVEGTSNPNLYWYRQAAGRGLQLLFYSVGIGQISSEVPQNLSASRPQDRQFILSSKKLLLSDSGFYLCAWSVAGTADVATYGYTFGSGTRLTVV.

This chain uses TRBV5-4 with TRBJ2-1; TRBD1 agrees at 8 bases. The germline gives CDR1 SGHNT, CDR2 YYREEE (reference sequence). CDR3 length: 14 amino acids. The ends lost 1 base at V and 6 bases at J; junction bases unmatched: 3. CDR3 nucleotide sequence: TGTGCCAGCAGCTTGCCGACAGGGGTCAATGAGCAGTTCTTC. This sequence encodes CASSLPTGVNEQFF. The full variable domain, with the rest looked up from reference TRBV5-4 and TRBJ2-1, is ETGVTQSPTHLIKTRGQQVTLRCSSQSGHNTVSWYQQALGQGPQFIFQYYREEENGRGNFPPRFSGLQFPNYSSELNVNALELDDSALYLCASSLPTGVNEQFFGPGTRLTVL.

The gene calls are TRBV30 and TRBJ2-1, with unresolved D. Germline V gene lookup returns CDR1 GTSNPN and CDR2 SVGIG (reference sequence). Trimming removed 0 bases from V and 0 bases from J, with 9 bases in between. The CDR3 extends over 15 amino acids. CDR3 bases: TGTGCCTGGAGTGTACGCGTTAGCTCCTACAATGAGCAGTTCTTC. It is translated as CAWSVRVSSYNEQFF.

The rearrangement uses TRBV19 and TRBJ2-4; 11 bases match TRBD2. Germline CDR1 is LNHDA and CDR2 is SQIVND (reference sequence). The ends lost 3 bases at V and 1 base at J; junction bases unmatched: 8. This CDR3 is built from 18 residues. CDR3 amino acids: CASSIRASGRSAKNIQYF. The CDR3 DNA reads as TGTGCCAGTAGTATCCGGGCTAGCGGGAGGAGCGCCAAAAACATTCAGTACTTC.

This chain joins TRBV5-8 and TRBJ1-5, with D hard to call. Germline assignment: CDR1 SGHTS and CDR2 YDEGEE. The length of the CDR3 is 15 residues. Trimming took off 4 bases at V and 0 bases at J, with 11 bases between the two ends. Here the CDR3 reads CASSEYGYSNQPQHF. CDR3 nucleotide sequence: TGTGCCAGCAGCGAATACGGGTATAGCAATCAGCCCCAGCATTTT.

The chain is built from TRBV18 and TRBJ1-4; the D is unclear. The CDR3 consists of 14 residues. Trimming left V 6 bases short and J 7 bases short, with 15 bases between. Germline V gene data show CDR1 as KGHSH and CDR2 as LQKENI. CDR3 bases: TGTGCCAGCTCCCCGGTCGACGGCGGTGAAAAACTGTTTTTT. Translated, it gives CASSPVDGGEKLFF.